These 27 T cell receptor beta chains were all obtained from the same sample, sequenced in a study of control samples from healthy donors and cancer patients. The table came from immunoSEQ multiplex PCR; TCRdb's copy has only in-frame clones and leaves some out. This table has 90,000 to 110,000 clones, approximately 90% appearing once. Sequenced: blood. These receptors came from a woman aged 45 to 65 in good health.

This clone was seen a few times. The chain uses TRBV11-2 and TRBJ1-2; D may be TRBD1 (6 bases). Germline CDR1 and CDR2: SGHAT and FQNNGV. This CDR3 has 14 amino acids. The V end lost 1 base, the J end lost 7 bases, and 13 bases lay between the germline ends. The CDR3 region is CASSLANRETGYTF. As DNA, the CDR3 is TGTGCCAGCAGCTTAGCAAACAGGGAAACTGGCTACACCTTC.

The V and J genes are TRBV24-1 and TRBJ2-1; D is ambiguous. The V gene lost 4 bases and the J gene lost 0 bases, with 18 bases spanning the gap. The CDR3 length is 18 residues. Per the germline V gene, CDR1 is KGHDR and CDR2 is SFDVKD. The CDR3 reads CATSEYDLGPDSYNEQFF. DNA of the CDR3: TGTGCCACCAGTGAGTACGATCTAGGGCCCGACTCCTACAATGAGCAGTTCTTC.

This chain links TRBV6-5 with TRBJ1-5; D perhaps matches TRBD1 (5 bases). This CDR3 contains 15 residues. Germline V lookup: CDR1 MNHEY, CDR2 SVGAGI. V lost 3 bases to trimming and J lost 0 bases, with 9 bases between them. CDR3 region: CASSYPGLSNQPQHF. As DNA, the CDR3 is TGTGCCAGCAGTTATCCAGGGCTTAGCAATCAGCCCCAGCATTTT.

The chain has TRBV12-3 or TRBV12-4 and TRBJ2-3; D not resolved. The length of the CDR3 is 12 residues. V was clipped by 4 bases and J by 1 base, with 3 bases between them. The CDR3 here is CASSWGTDTQYF. The CDR3 coding sequence is TGTGCCAGCAGTTGGGGCACAGATACGCAGTATTTT.

This chain connects TRBV5-6 to TRBJ2-7, with D possibly TRBD2 on 6 matching bases. CDR3 length: 15 residues. Germline V gene lookup returns CDR1 SGHDT and CDR2 YYEEEE. Trimming left V 1 base short and J 2 bases short, with 13 bases between. Here the CDR3 reads CASSLSSSETYEQYV. The CDR3 DNA sequence: TGTGCCAGCAGCTTGAGTTCTAGCGAGACCTACGAGCAGTACGTC.

Remarks on this clone: Other DNA sequences in this sample translate to the same CDR3. The rearrangement links TRBV9 to TRBJ1-1, with D possibly being TRBD1 (6 bases). V shed 2 bases and J shed 0 bases, with 14 bases lying between them. The CDR3 runs to 16 residues. Germline loops: CDR1 SGDLS, CDR2 YYNGEE. The CDR3 here is CASSVFPGVMNTEAFF. Here the CDR3 DNA reads TGTGCCAGCAGCGTCTTCCCAGGGGTAATGAACACTGAAGCTTTCTTT.

The V call is TRBV2, the J call TRBJ2-7, with D maybe TRBD1 (8 bases). V lost 6 bases, J lost 1 base, and 16 bases lay in between. The CDR3 totals 15 residues. Looked up from germline, CDR1 is SNHLY and CDR2 is FYNNEI. CDR3 region: CASSVQGGGSYEQYF. The CDR3, as DNA: TGTGCCAGCAGCGTACAGGGGGGAGGGTCCTACGAGCAGTACTTC. Combining the CDR3 with reference TRBV2 and TRBJ2-7 gives the whole variable domain EPEVTQTPSHQVTQMGQEVILRCVPISNHLYFYWYRQILGQKVEFLVSFYNNEISEKSEIFDDQFSVERPDGSNFTLKIRSTKLEDSAMYFCASSVQGGGSYEQYFGPGTRLTVT.

The rearrangement uses TRBV5-1 and TRBJ2-3; D is tentatively TRBD1 or TRBD2 (5 bases each). Deletions cut 0 bases from V and 0 bases from J, with 5 bases between. Germline assignment: CDR1 SGHRS and CDR2 YFSETQ. This CDR3 has 14 residues. The CDR3 is CASSLGDSTDTQYF. The CDR3 DNA follows: TGCGCCAGCAGCTTGGGGGACAGCACAGATACGCAGTATTTT.

The chain carries TRBV7-9 and TRBJ1-2; D unresolved. Germline values: CDR1 SEHNR, CDR2 FQNEAQ (reference sequence). V lost 1 base and J 8 bases, leaving 8 bases between the germline ends. There are 12 residues in the CDR3. The CDR3 protein is CASSLGVVGYTF. The CDR3 DNA is TGTGCCAGCAGCTTAGGCGTGGTCGGCTACACCTTC.

The chain combines TRBV6-5 with TRBJ2-1; D possibly matches TRBD1 or TRBD2 (6 bases each). This CDR3 comprises 16 residues. The germline V and J ends were trimmed by 2 bases and 3 bases, with 14 bases remaining between them. CDR1 and CDR2 (germline): MNHEY, SVGAGI. The chain's CDR3 is CASSYGHREDYNEQFF. The CDR3 nucleotides are TGTGCCAGCAGTTACGGCCACAGGGAGGACTACAATGAGCAGTTCTTC.

The V gene is TRBV20-1, the J gene TRBJ1-2; possibly TRBD1 for D (6 bases). The ends were cut back, 6 bases at V and 5 bases at J, with 10 bases in the middle. The CDR3 is 11 amino acids. Germline assignment: CDR1 DFQATT and CDR2 SNEGSKA (reference sequence). In nucleotides, the CDR3 is TGCAGTGCCCTCGGACAGTATGGCTACACCTTC. Protein: CSALGQYGYTF.

This clone was detected once. The chain links TRBV3-1 (or the pseudogene TRBV3-2) to TRBJ1-1; 9 bases are shared with TRBD1. The germline gives CDR1 LGHDT, CDR2 YNNKEL (reference sequence). There are 15 residues in the CDR3. V shed 0 bases and J 6 bases; nucleotides not matched to a gene: 5. In DNA, the CDR3 is TGTGCCAGCAGCCAAGATTACCGACAGGGGGCTGAAGCTTTCTTT. It encodes CASSQDYRQGAEAFF.

The chain links TRBV7-2 to TRBJ1-5; the D is unclear. The CDR3 runs 13 residues. V was trimmed by 2 bases and J by 11 bases, leaving 13 bases between them. Germline values: CDR1 SGHTA, CDR2 FQGNSA. The CDR3 nucleotides read TGTGCCAGCAGCTTAAACACCTTTGGGTCCCAGCATTTT. Its protein product is CASSLNTFGSQHF.

The chain uses TRBV12-3 or TRBV12-4 and TRBJ2-5; maybe TRBD2 (5 bases). Trimming shortened V by 1 base and J by 12 bases, and 9 bases separated the two germline ends. This CDR3 comprises 11 residues. As DNA, the CDR3 is TGTGCCAGCAGTTTAGGGAGGACTGAGTACTTC. Amino acids: CASSLGRTEYF.

The chain uses TRBV7-3 and TRBJ2-7, with TRBD1 matching 8 bases. The CDR3 loop spans 15 amino acids. Per germline, CDR1 SGHTA and CDR2 FQGTGA. V was clipped by 6 bases and J by 0 bases; unmatched bases: 7. CDR3: CASSSTGGTSYEQYF. As DNA, the CDR3 is TGTGCCAGCAGTTCAACAGGGGGTACCTCCTACGAGCAGTACTTC.

In DNA form, the CDR3 reads TGTGCCAGCACCTCCCAATCCCGCGGGGAGCAGTTCTTC. Amino acids: CASTSQSRGEQFF. The V call is TRBV12-3 or TRBV12-4, the J call TRBJ2-1, with a tentative D call TRBD2 (5 bases). Trimming removed 7 bases from V and 10 bases from J, with 17 bases in between. The CDR3 runs to 13 residues.

CDR3 nucleotide sequence: TGTGCCAGCAGCCCTGGGCTGCTTAACACTGAAGCTTTCTTT. Amino acid sequence: CASSPGLLNTEAFF. The V gene is TRBV6-2 or TRBV6-3, the J gene TRBJ1-1, with unresolved D. There are 14 residues in the CDR3. Trimming left V 6 bases short and J 2 bases short, with 13 bases between. Germline V CDR1 and CDR2: MNHEY, SVGEGT.

J is TRBJ2-3 and V is TRBV7-3; a possible D gene is TRBD2 (5 bases). V lost 5 bases to trimming and J lost 1 base, with 13 bases between them. Germline V gene lookup returns CDR1 SGHTA and CDR2 FQGTGA. The CDR3 has 15 residues. DNA of the CDR3: TGTGCCAGCAGCCCCGAAGCGGTCCGCACAGATACGCAGTATTTT. Amino acids: CASSPEAVRTDTQYF.

This clone showed up just once. This chain's CDR3 is CASSNHPLAETYEQYV. The CDR3 DNA reads as TGTGCCAGCAGCAATCACCCTCTAGCGGAGACCTACGAGCAGTACGTC. The genes are TRBV3-1 (or the pseudogene TRBV3-2) and TRBJ2-7; 7 bases line up with TRBD2. The V gene's germline CDR1 is LGHDT and CDR2 YNNKEL (reference sequence). With V trimmed by 5 bases and J by 2 bases, 12 bases remained unmatched. The CDR3 consists of 16 residues.

V is TRBV5-1 and J is TRBJ2-4, with D possibly being TRBD1 (6 bases). Germline CDR1 reads SGHRS; CDR2 reads YFSETQ. The length of the CDR3 is 16 residues. Between the trimmed V and J ends, which lost 4 bases and 7 bases, there was a span of 21 bases. The CDR3 loop reads CASSMGTLPPGNIQYF. DNA for the CDR3: TGCGCCAGCAGCATGGGGACACTACCCCCTGGGAACATTCAGTACTTC. Variable domain in full (rest from reference TRBV5-1 and TRBJ2-4): KAGVTQTPRYLIKTRGQQVTLSCSPISGHRSVSWYQQTPGQGLQFLFEYFSETQRNKGNFPGRFSGRQFSNSRSEMNVSTLELGDSALYLCASSMGTLPPGNIQYFGAGTRLSVL.

The CDR3 here is CASSQVTLGADTQYF. Written as DNA, the CDR3 is TGTGCCAGCAGCCAAGTAACACTGGGCGCAGATACGCAGTATTTT. The genes are TRBV3-1 (or the pseudogene TRBV3-2) and TRBJ2-3; D is ambiguous. The germline CDR1 and CDR2 sequences are LGHDT and YNNKEL (reference sequence). V shed 1 base and J shed 4 bases, with 12 bases lying between them. The CDR3 loop spans 15 amino acids.

The chain links TRBV5-6 to TRBJ2-2; a weak D match, TRBD1 (6 bases). Trimming took 0 bases from V and 8 from J, leaving 11 bases between them. The CDR3 sequence is 14 residues long. From germline, CDR1 is SGHDT and CDR2 YYEEEE. The CDR3: CASSLAPGEGELFF. For the CDR3, the DNA is TGTGCCAGCAGCTTGGCTCCAGGGGAAGGGGAGCTGTTTTTT.

The V call is TRBV19, the J call TRBJ1-2; D is undetermined. Looked up from germline, CDR1 is LNHDA and CDR2 is SQIVND (reference sequence). The CDR3 contains 15 residues. Between the trimmed V and J ends, which lost 2 bases and 8 bases, there was a span of 18 bases. CDR3 DNA sequence: TGTGCCAGTAGTATATCTGGACCCACTGTGGGCGGCTACACCTTC. Translation: CASSISGPTVGGYTF.

The chain links TRBV30 to TRBJ2-1; D perhaps matches TRBD2 (5 bases). Between the trimmed V and J ends, which lost 1 base and 12 bases, there was a span of 13 bases. The CDR3 loop spans 12 amino acids. In germline, CDR1 is GTSNPN, CDR2 SVGIG (reference sequence). Here the CDR3 reads CAWSATRGGQFF. CDR3 DNA sequence: TGTGCCTGGAGTGCCACCCGGGGTGGGCAGTTCTTC. Filled out from reference TRBV30 and TRBJ2-1, the complete variable domain reads SQTIHQWPATLVQPVGSPLSLECTVEGTSNPNLYWYRQAAGRGLQLLFYSVGIGQISSEVPQNLSASRPQDRQFILSSKKLLLSDSGFYLCAWSATRGGQFFGPGTRLTVL.

The chain carries TRBV11-2 and TRBJ2-7; D perhaps matches TRBD1 (6 bases). In germline, CDR1 is SGHAT, CDR2 FQNNGV. V was clipped by 5 bases and J by 2 bases, with 10 bases between them. The CDR3 consists of 13 residues. The CDR3 DNA reads as TGTGCCAGCAGCCGGGGACAAGCCTACGAGCAGTACTTC. Its protein product is CASSRGQAYEQYF.

V is TRBV2 and J is TRBJ2-1; 11 bases fit TRBD2. J gave up 7 bases and V 2 bases, and 7 bases lay outside the gene matches. The CDR3 extends over 16 amino acids. Germline V gene data show CDR1 as SNHLY and CDR2 as FYNNEI. The CDR3 sequence is CASSEKVLAGANEQFF. CDR3 bases: TGTGCCAGCAGTGAAAAGGTACTAGCGGGAGCGAATGAGCAGTTCTTC.

The table lists this clone with a few counts. The CDR3 is CASSDREGQPQHF. As DNA, the CDR3 is TGTGCCAGTAGCGACAGGGAGGGTCAGCCCCAGCATTTT. The V and J genes are TRBV19 and TRBJ1-5, with 7 bases aligning to TRBD1. The CDR3 covers 13 residues. J lost 6 bases, V lost 6 bases, and 5 bases had no gene match. Germline CDR1 is LNHDA and CDR2 is SQIVND (reference sequence).